This TCR beta chain came from a study of response to subunit inactivated influenza vaccine. Study results and caveats: It was suggested by the authors that few new T cells are recruited by each seasonal influenza vaccination.

TCRdb passed the RT-PCR reads through MiXCR, listing each CDR3 protein once. In the table there are hundreds of thousands of distinct CDR3 sequences, 14% of which are singletons. This clonotype was picked up a small number of times. Its antigen is not known. The sequence was obtained from a man aged 50 to 59 who received an inactivated influenza vaccine. Source: PBMCs from blood, taken less than 15 days before vaccination.

The chain's CDR3 is CASSLAARYTEAFF. In DNA form, the CDR3 reads TGTGCCAGCAGCTTAGCAGCACGGTACACTGAAGCTTTCTTT. The chain links TRBV7-9 to TRBJ1-1; D remains unclear. The V and J ends lost 0 bases and 3 bases respectively, with 8 bases between them. This CDR3 spans 14 amino acids. Looked up from germline, CDR1 is SEHNR and CDR2 is FQNEAQ (reference sequence).